The present entry profiles one T cell receptor beta chain with its context. The antigen remains undetermined. These data are taken from a study of T-cell reconstitution after alpha-beta-depleted transplantation in children. Overall study results and limits: Reportedly, alpha-beta T cells present about two months post-transplant originated from several hundred expanded clones of graft origin. In some patients, recipient T cells and intrathymic progenitors surviving conditioning explained high day-60 diversity. T cells produced anew were the main source of T-cell counts and diversity one year after transplant.

TCRbeta library construction was performed incorporating unique molecular identifiers. TCRdb re-called the PCR reads with MiXCR, one entry per CDR3 protein. This table holds just under 350,000 distinct CDR3 sequences, 15% to 20% found once. This sequence originates from a male patient between 2 and 10 years old who had a stem cell transplant for acute lymphoblastic leukemia, so the T cells may come from the graft donor. Source: PBMCs, mostly from graft donor cells, taken 360 days after TCRalphabeta/CD19-depleted stem cell transplant.

The CDR3 region has the DNA TGTGCCAGCAGCCGCGATCCTAGCTACGAGCAGTACTTC. Translated, it gives CASSRDPSYEQYF. The V and J genes are TRBV6-2 or TRBV6-3 and TRBJ2-7; D unresolved. Trimming left V 6 bases short and J 3 bases short, with 12 bases between. Germline-derived CDR1 and CDR2 are MNHEY and SVGEGT. The CDR3 sequence is 13 residues long.